Described below is a single T cell receptor (beta chain) sequence and its context. Its antigen is currently unknown. This sample stems from a study of T cell responses to AZD1222 COVID-19 vaccine. The wider study: Doses given second, at about 4 or about 12 weeks, were pooled.

This CDR3 spans 14 amino acids. V was cut by 0 bases and J by 0 bases, with 4 bases left in between. CDR1 KGHSY and CDR2 FQNENV come from the germline V gene. Study observations and caveats: The donor group comprised mostly white British people and more females; the analysis possibly underestimated clonal diversity.

Data came from immunoSEQ multiplex PCR; TCRdb stores just in-frame clones and leaves some out. The sample carries over 60,000 clones, around 87% recorded once. The source was peripheral blood, collected on day 0 of AZD1222 vaccination. The clonotype originates from an adult in good health. The chain links TRBV16 to TRBJ2-3; no clear D. The CDR3 nucleotides read TGTGCCAGCAGCCAATCGTTTAGCACAGATACGCAGTATTTT. Protein product: CASSQSFSTDTQYF. The entire variable domain, with the rest obtained from reference TRBV16 and TRBJ2-3, is as follows: GEEVAQTPKHLVRGEGQKAKLYCAPIKGHSYVFWYQQVLKNEFKFLISFQNENVFDETGMPKERFSAKCLPNSPCSLEIQATKLEDSAVYFCASSQSFSTDTQYFGPGTRLTVL.